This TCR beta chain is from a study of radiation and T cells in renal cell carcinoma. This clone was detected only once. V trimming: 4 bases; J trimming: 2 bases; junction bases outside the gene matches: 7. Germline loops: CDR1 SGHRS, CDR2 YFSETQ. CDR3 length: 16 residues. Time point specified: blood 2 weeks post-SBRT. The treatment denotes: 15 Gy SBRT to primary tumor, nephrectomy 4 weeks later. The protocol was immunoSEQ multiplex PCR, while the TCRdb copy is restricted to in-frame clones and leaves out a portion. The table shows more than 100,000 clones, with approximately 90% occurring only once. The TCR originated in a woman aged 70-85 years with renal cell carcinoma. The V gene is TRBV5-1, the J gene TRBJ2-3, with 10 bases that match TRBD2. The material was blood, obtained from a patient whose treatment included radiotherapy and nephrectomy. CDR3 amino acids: CASSTDGLADTDTQYF. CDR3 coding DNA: TGCGCCAGCAGCACAGACGGACTAGCGGACACAGATACGCAGTATTTT.